Following are 9 T cell receptor beta chains from one sample sequenced in a study of early T cells in non-severe SARS-CoV-2 infection. Each CDR3 protein is one row after TCRdb ran MiXCR on the 5' RACE reads. The data hold 100,000 to 120,000 distinct CDR3 sequences, with around an eighth observed a single time. The sequences come from whole blood, collected at baseline. The source of these receptors is an adult who was a healthcare worker with PCR-confirmed SARS-CoV-2 infection or an uninfected control (not recorded which).

The rearrangement links TRBV6-5 to TRBJ1-1, with a possible D match to TRBD1 (5 bases). V lost 2 bases to trimming and J lost 7 bases, with 14 bases between them. This CDR3 has 14 amino acids. CDR1 is MNHEY, CDR2 SVGAGI, per germline. CDR3 loop: CASSYRDPESEAFF. CDR3 DNA sequence: TGTGCCAGCAGTTACAGGGACCCGGAGAGTGAAGCTTTCTTT.

This clonotype has ten or more counts. V usage is TRBV2 and J usage is TRBJ2-3; possibly TRBD2 for D (6 bases). This CDR3 has 14 residues. From germline, CDR1 is SNHLY and CDR2 FYNNEI. V lost 5 bases and J lost 0, with 9 bases in between. CDR3 in amino acids: CASSWGTSTDTQYF. CDR3 coding DNA: TGTGCCAGCAGTTGGGGGACTAGCACAGATACGCAGTATTTT.

This clonotype occurred a few times. This sequence joins TRBV29-1 and TRBJ2-1; 8 nucleotides agree with TRBD2. Germline V gene sequence: CDR1 SQVTM, CDR2 ANQGSEA. This CDR3 has 14 amino acids. V dropped 0 bases and J dropped 3; count of bases not matched to a gene: 1. The CDR3 DNA is TGCAGCGTTGAAGATCGGGGGGGCTACAATGAGCAGTTCTTC. Amino acid sequence: CSVEDRGGYNEQFF.

This clonotype was seen a few times. The chain carries TRBV6-6 and TRBJ2-5; 7 nucleotides agree with TRBD2. The V segment lost 10 bases and the J segment 1 base; nucleotides outside the gene matches: 3. From germline, CDR1 is MNHNY and CDR2 SVGAGI (reference sequence). The CDR3 consists of 12 residues. The CDR3 is CATTGGQETQYF. The CDR3 region has the DNA TGTGCCACCACGGGGGGCCAAGAGACCCAGTACTTC.

This clonotype was picked up a small number of times. The chain has TRBV2 and TRBJ2-1; 9 positions match TRBD2. Germline lookup yields CDR1 SNHLY and CDR2 FYNNEI. Unmatched junction bases numbered 6, after V lost 7 bases and J lost 2 bases. This CDR3 has 15 residues. The CDR3 nucleotides are TGTGCCAGCATTGTTAGCGGGGGACCCTACAATGAGCAGTTCTTC. Its protein product is CASIVSGGPYNEQFF.

In this sample, this clonotype turned up a few times. The DNA for the CDR3 is TGCGCCAGCAGCCAACGACAGTCTACCTACGAGCAGTACTTC. This translates into CASSQRQSTYEQYF. The gene calls are TRBV4-1 and TRBJ2-7, with D maybe TRBD1 (5 bases). CDR1 MGHRA and CDR2 YSYEKL come from the germline V gene. This CDR3 is 14 amino acids long. Deletions cut 2 bases from V and 2 bases from J, with 10 bases between.

Only a few counts were recorded for this clonotype. V usage is TRBV15 and J usage is TRBJ2-7; D is perhaps TRBD2 (6 bases). V lost 2 bases and J 6 bases, leaving 23 bases between the germline ends. From germline, CDR1 is LNHNV and CDR2 YYDKDF (reference sequence). The CDR3 length is 17 residues. CDR3 in amino acids: CATSRPPLGGTPPEQYF. CDR3 coding DNA: TGTGCCACCAGCAGACCGCCGTTGGGCGGGACCCCCCCCGAGCAGTACTTC.

This clonotype has more than one count but fewer than ten. This chain joins TRBV10-3 and TRBJ2-1; TRBD2 agrees at 10 bases. The CDR3 contains 15 residues. J was trimmed by 4 bases and V by 3 bases; bases with no gene match: 3. CDR1 is ENHRY, CDR2 SYGVKD, per germline. The CDR3 here is CAISEETSGYNEQFF. The DNA of the CDR3 is TGTGCCATCAGTGAAGAGACTAGCGGGTACAATGAGCAGTTCTTC.

The chain has TRBV7-3 and TRBJ2-5; D not resolved. CDR3 size: 14 residues. V was clipped by 4 bases and J by 4 bases, with 13 bases between them. The V gene's germline CDR1 is SGHTA and CDR2 FQGTGA. CDR3 DNA sequence: TGTGCCAGCAGCTCCCCCGCTACCCCAGAGACCCAGTACTTC. Amino acid sequence: CASSSPATPETQYF.